This passage covers 7 T cell receptor beta chains from one sample sequenced in a study of blood T cell repertoires in COVID-19. The protocol was immunoSEQ multiplex PCR, while the TCRdb copy is restricted to in-frame clones and leaves out a portion. The data show roughly 130,000 clones, with approximately 80% seen just once and roughly 1.8% held by the top ten. Specimen: peripheral blood. The source is a man aged 65 to 85 with acute or convalescent COVID-19.

The J gene is TRBJ2-2, the V gene TRBV10-3; 10 nucleotides align to TRBD1. This CDR3 spans 16 amino acids. V lost 4 bases, J lost 1 base, and 3 bases stayed unmatched. Per the germline V gene, CDR1 is ENHRY and CDR2 is SYGVKD. The CDR3 DNA reads TGTGCCATCAGTGTCGGGACAGGGGAGAACACCGGGGAGCTGTTTTTT. This encodes CAISVGTGENTGELFF.

The rearrangement uses TRBV6-2 or TRBV6-3 and TRBJ2-5; TRBD2 aligns across 13 bases. The CDR3 spans 17 residues. V shed 0 bases and J 5 bases; nucleotides not matched to a gene: 6. Germline V gives CDR1 MNHEY, CDR2 SVGEGT. Written as DNA, the CDR3 is TGTGCCAGCAGTTACTCGACTAGCGGGGGGATAAGGGAGACCCAGTACTTC. Translating gives CASSYSTSGGIRETQYF.

The J gene is TRBJ1-2, the V gene TRBV12-3 or TRBV12-4; possibly TRBD1 for D (5 bases). With 4 bases removed from V and 3 bases from J, the gap between germline ends came to 6 bases. The CDR3 loop spans 12 amino acids. CDR3 bases: TGTGCCAGCAGTTGGGGGGACTATGGCTACACCTTC. Protein: CASSWGDYGYTF.

This clone was counted between two and nine times. This chain joins TRBV19 and TRBJ1-2; D is unresolved. V was clipped by 2 bases and J by 4 bases, with 8 bases between them. The V gene's germline CDR1 is LNHDA and CDR2 SQIVND (reference sequence). CDR3 size: 13 residues. The CDR3 sequence is CASSIFPGYGYTF. In DNA, the CDR3 is TGTGCCAGTAGTATATTCCCGGGCTATGGCTACACCTTC.

The J gene is TRBJ2-2, the V gene TRBV14, with 7 bases fitting TRBD1. V lost 6 bases and J lost 6; bases outside the gene matches: 1. The CDR3 totals 12 residues. CDR1 is SGHDN and CDR2 is FVKESK in the germline V gene. The CDR3 nucleotides are TGTGCCAGCAGACAGGGGCCCGGGGAGCTGTTTTTT. Translated, it gives CASRQGPGELFF. Combining the CDR3 with reference TRBV14 and TRBJ2-2 gives the whole variable domain EAGVTQFPSHSVIEKGQTVTLRCDPISGHDNLYWYRRVMGKEIKFLLHFVKESKQDESGMPNNRFLAERTGGTYSTLKVQPAELEDSGVYFCASRQGPGELFFGEGSRLTVL.

The rearrangement uses TRBV2 and TRBJ1-1; 9 bases align to TRBD1. Germline values: CDR1 SNHLY, CDR2 FYNNEI. Trimming took 8 bases from V and 1 from J; bases not matched to a gene: 2. The CDR3 has 13 amino acids. CDR3 amino acids: CASWGQGNTEAFF. The CDR3 bases are TGTGCCAGCTGGGGACAGGGGAACACTGAAGCTTTCTTT.

This chain connects TRBV4-1 to TRBJ1-2; D is possibly TRBD1 (5 bases). The V gene lost 1 base and the J gene lost 8 bases, with 20 bases spanning the gap. Germline CDR1 and CDR2: MGHRA and YSYEKL. This CDR3 region has 16 residues. CDR3 nucleotide sequence: TGCGCCAGCAGCCAAGGGTTCAGGGATGAACTATGGGGCTACACCTTC. Encoded protein: CASSQGFRDELWGYTF.